Included here is one T cell receptor (beta chain) sequence, with context. This record belongs to a study of blood T cell repertoires in COVID-19. Turning to the study itself: Samples of COVID-19 (acute and convalescent) were obtained from the United States, Italy and Spain.

Only in-frame clones appear in the TCRdb table, and some are missing; sequencing was by immunoSEQ multiplex PCR. The repertoire consists of a few hundred thousand clones, with 90% occurring once and the leading ten covering around 4.5%. Everyone who took part was 18 to 89 years old, and they came from about two dozen US areas. Which cohort a participant joined came from the clinical history participants gave. The germline CDR1 and CDR2 sequences are SGHTA and FQGNSA. The CDR3 covers 20 residues. V lost 0 bases to trimming and J lost 7 bases; unmatched junction nucleotides: 13. Sequencing was performed on PBMCs or T cells enriched from blood (not recorded which). The TCR was taken from a woman aged 18-30 years with acute COVID-19. The chain is built from TRBV7-2 and TRBJ2-2; 14 bases fit TRBD2. The CDR3 loop reads CASSLAGGETSGRAHGELFF. CDR3 DNA: TGTGCCAGCAGCTTAGCCGGGGGGGAGACTAGCGGGAGGGCCCACGGGGAGCTGTTTTTT.